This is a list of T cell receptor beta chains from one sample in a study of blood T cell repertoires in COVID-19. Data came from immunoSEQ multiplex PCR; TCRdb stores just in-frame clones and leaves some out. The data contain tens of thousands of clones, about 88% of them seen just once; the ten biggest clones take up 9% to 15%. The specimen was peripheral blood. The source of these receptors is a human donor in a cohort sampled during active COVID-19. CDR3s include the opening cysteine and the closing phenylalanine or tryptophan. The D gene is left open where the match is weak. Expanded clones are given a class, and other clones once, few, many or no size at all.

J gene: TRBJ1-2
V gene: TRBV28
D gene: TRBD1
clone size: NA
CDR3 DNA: TGTGCCAGCAAATACTACAGGGGGCCATACTATGGCTACACCTTC
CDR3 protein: CASKYYRGPYYGYTF

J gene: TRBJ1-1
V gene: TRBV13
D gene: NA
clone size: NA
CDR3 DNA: TGTGCCAGCAGCTCGAGGAACACTGAAGCTTTCTTT
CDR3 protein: CASSSRNTEAFF

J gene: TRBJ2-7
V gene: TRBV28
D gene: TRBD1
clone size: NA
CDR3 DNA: TGTGCCAGCAGTTCCCCGGGACAGGGAACCTACGAGCAGTACTTC
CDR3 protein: CASSSPGQGTYEQYF

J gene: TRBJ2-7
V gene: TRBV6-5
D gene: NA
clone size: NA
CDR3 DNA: TGTGCCAGCAGTTACTCTCCCAGGGCCGCGGCCTACGAGCAGTACTTC
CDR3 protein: CASSYSPRAAAYEQYF

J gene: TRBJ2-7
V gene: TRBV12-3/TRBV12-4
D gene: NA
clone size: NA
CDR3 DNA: TGTGCCAGCAGTTTCGGGGAGACCTACGAGCAGTACTTC
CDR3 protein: CASSFGETYEQYF

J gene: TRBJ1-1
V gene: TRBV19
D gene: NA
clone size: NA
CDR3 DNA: TGTGCCAGCGCTGACAATGCCCGGACTGAAGCTTTCTTT
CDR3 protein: CASADNARTEAFF

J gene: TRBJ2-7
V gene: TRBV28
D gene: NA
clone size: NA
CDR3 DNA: TGTGCCAGCAGCCAAGGCCCGGGACACTCCTACGAGCAGTACTTC
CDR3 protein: CASSQGPGHSYEQYF

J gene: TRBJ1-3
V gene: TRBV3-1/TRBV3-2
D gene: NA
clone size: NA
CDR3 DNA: TGTGCCAGCAGCCAAGGCCGGGTGCATGGAAACACCATATATTTT
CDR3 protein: CASSQGRVHGNTIYF

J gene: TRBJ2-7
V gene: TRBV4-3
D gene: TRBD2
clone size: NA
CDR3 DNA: TGCGCCAGCAGCCAAGTAGCGGGAGGGCCGGGCGAGCAGTACTTC
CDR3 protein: CASSQVAGGPGEQYF

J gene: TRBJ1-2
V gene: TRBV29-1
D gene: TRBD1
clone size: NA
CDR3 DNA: TGCAGCGCCCCGAAGGGGACAGAGCAGAACTATGGCTACACCTTC
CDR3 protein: CSAPKGTEQNYGYTF

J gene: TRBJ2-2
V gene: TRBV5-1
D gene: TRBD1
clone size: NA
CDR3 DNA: TGCGCCAGCAGCTTGGCCCCCGGGACAGGGGGCTTCACCGGGGAGCTGTTTTTT
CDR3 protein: CASSLAPGTGGFTGELFF

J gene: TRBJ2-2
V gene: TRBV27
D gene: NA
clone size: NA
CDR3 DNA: TGTGCCAGCAGTGTCCGGGAACCCTCTGCCGGGGAGCTGTTTTTT
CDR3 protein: CASSVREPSAGELFF

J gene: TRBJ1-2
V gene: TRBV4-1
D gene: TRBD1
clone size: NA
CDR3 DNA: TGCGCCAGCAGCCATAAGGGGGCGCCGGGTGGCTACACCTTC
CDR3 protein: CASSHKGAPGGYTF

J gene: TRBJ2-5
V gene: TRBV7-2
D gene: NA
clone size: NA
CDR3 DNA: TGTGCCAGCAGCTTAGAACCGGGGTTCCAAGAGACCCAGTACTTC
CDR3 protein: CASSLEPGFQETQYF

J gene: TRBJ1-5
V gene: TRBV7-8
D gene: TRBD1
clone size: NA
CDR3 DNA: TGTGCCAGCAGCTTAGTGGTTGGGACAGGACTTCAGCCCCAGCATTTT
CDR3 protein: CASSLVVGTGLQPQHF

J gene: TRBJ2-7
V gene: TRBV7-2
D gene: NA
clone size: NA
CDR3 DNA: TGTGCCAGCAGCTTACGACGGGCGGGTTACGAGCAGTACTTC
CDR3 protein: CASSLRRAGYEQYF

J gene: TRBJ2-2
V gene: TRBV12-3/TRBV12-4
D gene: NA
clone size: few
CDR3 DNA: TGTGCCAGCAGCCCTGACAGCGGGGAGCTGTTTTTT
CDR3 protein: CASSPDSGELFF

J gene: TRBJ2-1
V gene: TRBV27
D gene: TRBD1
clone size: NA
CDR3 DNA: TGTGCCAGCAGTCCGGGGGGGACAGGGGTTGAGCAGTTCTTC
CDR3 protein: CASSPGGTGVEQFF

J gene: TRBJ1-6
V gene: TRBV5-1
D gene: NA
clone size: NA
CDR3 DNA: TGCGCCAGCAGCTTGGCAGGGTTGGGTTCACCCCTCCACTTT
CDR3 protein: CASSLAGLGSPLHF

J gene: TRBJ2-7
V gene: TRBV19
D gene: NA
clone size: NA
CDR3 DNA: TGTGCCAGTAGTATTTACGCGGGCTACGAGCAGTACTTC
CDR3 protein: CASSIYAGYEQYF

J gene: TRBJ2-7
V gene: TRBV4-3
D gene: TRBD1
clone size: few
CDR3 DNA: TGCGCCAGCAGCCAAGATAGAGGGACAGGGGGAAGCGAGCAGTACTTC
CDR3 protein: CASSQDRGTGGSEQYF

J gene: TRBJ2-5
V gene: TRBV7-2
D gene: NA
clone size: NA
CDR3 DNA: TGTGCCAGCAGCTCGGGGAGAGGGCAAGAGACCCAGTACTTC
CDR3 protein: CASSSGRGQETQYF

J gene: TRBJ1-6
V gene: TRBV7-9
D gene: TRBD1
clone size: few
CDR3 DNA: TGTGCCAGCAGCCTTGGGGCAGGGGGGAATTCACCCCTCCACTTT
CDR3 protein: CASSLGAGGNSPLHF

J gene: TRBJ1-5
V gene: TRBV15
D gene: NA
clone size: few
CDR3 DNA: TGTGCCACCAGCAGAGATTCTTCGGCAGGGTCTCAGCCCCAGCATTTT
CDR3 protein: CATSRDSSAGSQPQHF

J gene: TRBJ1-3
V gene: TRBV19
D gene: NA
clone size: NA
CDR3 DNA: TGTGCCAGTAGTTCGGACAGTTACTCTGGAAACACCATATATTTT
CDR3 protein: CASSSDSYSGNTIYF

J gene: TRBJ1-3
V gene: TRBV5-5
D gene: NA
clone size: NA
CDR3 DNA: TGTGCCAGCAGCTTGCCCCTGGACATCGAGACCATATATTTT
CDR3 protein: CASSLPLDIETIYF

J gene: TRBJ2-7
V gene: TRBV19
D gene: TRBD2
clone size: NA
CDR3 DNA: TGTGCCAGTAGTAGCGGGACTACCTACGAGCAGTACTTC
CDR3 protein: CASSSGTTYEQYF

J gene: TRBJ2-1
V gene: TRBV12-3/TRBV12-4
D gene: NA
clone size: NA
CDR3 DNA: TGTGCCAGCAGTTTTATCTATGAGCAGTTCTTC
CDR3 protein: CASSFIYEQFF

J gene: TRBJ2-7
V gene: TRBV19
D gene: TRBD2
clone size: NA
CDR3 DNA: TGTGCCAGTAGTCCGGGACTAGCGGGAGGGTCCGAGCAGTACTTC
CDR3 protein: CASSPGLAGGSEQYF

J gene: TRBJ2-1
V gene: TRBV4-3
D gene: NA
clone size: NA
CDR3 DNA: TGCGCCAGCAGCAAGGGGGATTTCCCATACAATGAGCAGTTCTTC
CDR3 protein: CASSKGDFPYNEQFF

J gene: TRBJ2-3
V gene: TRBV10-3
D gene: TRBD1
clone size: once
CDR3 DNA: TGTGCCATCAGTGAGCCCCTCGACAGGGTTAGCACAGATACGCAGTATTTT
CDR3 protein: CAISEPLDRVSTDTQYF